These 9 T cell receptor beta chains were sequenced from one sample in a study of early T cells in non-severe SARS-CoV-2 infection. MiXCR, applied by TCRdb to the 5' RACE reads, yields one record per CDR3 protein. There are about 67,000 distinct CDR3 sequences in the sample; 11% occur only once, and 3.5% to 4% lies in the top ten. The sample taken for sequencing was whole blood. The receptors here all came from an adult who was a healthcare worker with PCR-confirmed SARS-CoV-2 infection or an uninfected control (not recorded which).

This clonotype has a count of ten or more. This rearrangement joins TRBV6-5 to TRBJ2-5; 14 positions agree with TRBD2. V trimming: 2 bases; J trimming: 2 bases; junction bases outside the gene matches: 7. The CDR3 has 18 residues. Germline CDR1 reads MNHEY; CDR2 reads SVGAGI. The CDR3 nucleotides are TGTGCCAGCAGTTACGGGACTAGCGGGAGTCGAGGACAAGAGACCCAGTACTTC. Translated, it gives CASSYGTSGSRGQETQYF.

This clonotype was recorded many times. The gene calls are TRBV29-1 and TRBJ1-2; 7 bases are a match to TRBD1. Germline V gene lookup returns CDR1 SQVTM and CDR2 ANQGSEA. This CDR3 contains 15 residues. With V trimmed by 6 bases and J by 1 base, 11 bases remained unmatched. CDR3 protein: CSVHAKGADNYGYTF. CDR3 in DNA: TGCAGCGTCCACGCCAAGGGGGCCGATAACTATGGCTACACCTTC.

The V gene is TRBV20-1, the J gene TRBJ2-1, with 7 bases fitting TRBD1. Germline lookup yields CDR1 DFQATT and CDR2 SNEGSKA (reference sequence). This CDR3 region has 14 residues. V lost 4 bases to trimming and J lost 2 bases; unmatched junction nucleotides: 5. The CDR3 is CSANRQGAYNEQFF. CDR3 nucleotides: TGCAGTGCTAATCGTCAGGGGGCCTACAATGAGCAGTTCTTC.

This clonotype has a count of ten or more. J is TRBJ2-7 and V is TRBV30; D tentatively reads TRBD1 or TRBD2 (5 bases each). This CDR3 is 13 amino acids long. With 4 bases removed from V and 3 bases from J, the gap between germline ends came to 13 bases. The V gene's germline CDR1 is GTSNPN and CDR2 SVGIG (reference sequence). The CDR3 is CAWMRGTDYEQYF. In DNA form, the CDR3 reads TGTGCCTGGATGCGAGGGACCGACTACGAGCAGTACTTC.

The CDR3 coding sequence is TGTGCCAGCAGTCGCGACATTAGCACAGATACGCAGTATTTT. This encodes CASSRDISTDTQYF. The chain joins TRBV7-3 to TRBJ2-3; D not resolved. V dropped 6 bases and J dropped 0 bases, with 10 bases sitting between them. The germline V gene has CDR1 SGHTA and CDR2 FQGTGA. The CDR3 covers 14 residues.

This clonotype was recorded many times. The rearrangement joins TRBV12-3 or TRBV12-4 to TRBJ2-7; weak D call: TRBD2 (6 bases). The V and J ends lost 5 bases and 4 bases respectively, with 12 bases between them. The CDR3 loop spans 13 amino acids. The CDR3 loop is CASSGRTGYEQYF. The CDR3 DNA sequence: TGTGCCAGCAGTGGGAGGACGGGGTACGAGCAGTACTTC.

This clonotype was counted many times. The rearrangement uses TRBV6-1 and TRBJ2-3; D not certain. V was pared by 7 bases and J by 2 bases, with 13 bases between. CDR3 size: 14 residues. CDR1 is MNHNS, CDR2 SASEGT, per germline. The CDR3 sequence: CASKSGGTTDTQYF. The CDR3 DNA reads as TGTGCCAGCAAGTCAGGCGGAACCACAGATACGCAGTATTTT.

The table lists this clonotype with many counts. The V call is TRBV20-1, the J call TRBJ2-7; D call uncertain. The length of the CDR3 is 14 residues. V gave up 1 base and J gave up 0 bases, with 10 bases separating them. In germline, CDR1 is DFQATT, CDR2 SNEGSKA (reference sequence). The CDR3 here is CSARAPSYSYEQYF. As DNA, the CDR3 is TGCAGTGCTAGAGCACCCTCCTACTCCTACGAGCAGTACTTC.

Ten or more counts support this clonotype. The rearrangement links TRBV6-5 to TRBJ2-7, with D unclear. The V and J ends lost 5 bases and 1 base respectively, with 18 bases between them. The CDR3 sequence is 16 residues long. Germline V gives CDR1 MNHEY, CDR2 SVGAGI. CDR3 coding DNA: TGTGCCAGCAGTCCCTCTATTTGGACGGTGTCCTACGAGCAGTACTTC. Translating it yields CASSPSIWTVSYEQYF.